What follows are 32 T cell receptor beta chains derived from one specimen sequenced in a study of blood T cell repertoires in COVID-19 (TCRdb year 2020). The protocol used for the library was the immunoSEQ multiplex PCR assay. The source is immuneACCESS, and TCRdb retained only in-frame sequences with V and J called. Part of the clones is not carried over; for the studies checked, unresolved V genes explain less than half of this, and the remainder is unexplained. Across this sample there are roughly 130,000 clones, with 70% to 90% seen only once. The ten largest account for roughly 4.7% of the sample. The sample was peripheral blood. These receptor sequences come from a middle-aged man with acute or convalescent COVID-19.

This chain joins TRBV4-1 and TRBJ2-1; TRBD2 aligns across 8 bases. This CDR3 is 15 amino acids long. Germline CDR1 reads MGHRA; CDR2 reads YSYEKL. With V trimmed by 3 bases and J by 7 bases, 8 bases remained unmatched. The CDR3 region is CASSQREAGANEQFF. CDR3 coding DNA: TGCGCCAGCAGCCAGAGAGAAGCGGGAGCGAATGAGCAGTTCTTC.

The chain is built from TRBV10-3 and TRBJ2-1; 10 bases map to TRBD2. The CDR3 consists of 14 residues. J was trimmed by 5 bases and V by 6 bases; bases with no gene match: 4. Germline V gene data show CDR1 as ENHRY and CDR2 as SYGVKD. The chain's CDR3 is CAISHTSGNNEQFF. CDR3 coding DNA: TGTGCCATCAGCCACACTAGCGGGAACAATGAGCAGTTCTTC.

About this clone itself: A read error may account for a junction end that differs from germline. This chain connects TRBV12-3 or TRBV12-4 to TRBJ2-2; 7 bases agree with TRBD2. This CDR3 comprises 13 residues. In nucleotides, the CDR3 is TGTGCCAGCAGTGTAGCTAGCGGCGGGGAGCTGTTTTTT. Residues: CASSVASGGELFF.

This chain uses TRBV3-1 (or the pseudogene TRBV3-2) with TRBJ2-1, with TRBD2 identical over 11 bases. The V segment lost 4 bases and the J segment 8 bases; nucleotides outside the gene matches: 7. This CDR3 has 15 residues. Germline CDR1 and CDR2: LGHDT and YNNKEL (reference sequence). The DNA of the CDR3 is TGTGCCAGCAGCCCCTCTAATAGCGGGAGGGATGAGCAGTTCTTC. Its translation is CASSPSNSGRDEQFF.

The V and J genes are TRBV6-5 and TRBJ2-4; 8 nucleotides match TRBD1. J was trimmed by 9 bases and V by 5 bases; bases with no gene match: 3. Germline CDR1 is MNHEY and CDR2 is SVGAGI. The CDR3 has 12 residues. This CDR3 is CASSRTGTIQYF. The DNA of the CDR3 is TGTGCCAGCAGTCGGACAGGGACCATTCAGTACTTC.

The chain joins TRBV27 to TRBJ1-1; no definite D call. This CDR3 is built from 15 residues. V gave up 3 bases and J gave up 5 bases, with 16 bases separating them. Germline CDR1 MNHEY, CDR2 SMNVEV (reference sequence). The CDR3 sequence is CASSFRGGRGTEAFF. The CDR3 bases are TGTGCCAGCAGTTTTCGTGGAGGACGGGGTACTGAAGCTTTCTTT.

The V gene is TRBV6-1, the J gene TRBJ1-2; 9 nucleotides agree with TRBD1. V was pared by 3 bases and J by 6 bases, with 2 bases of the junction left unmatched. CDR3 size: 13 residues. From germline, CDR1 is MNHNS and CDR2 SASEGT. The CDR3 here is CASSERQGDGYTF. CDR3 coding DNA: TGTGCCAGCAGTGAGCGACAGGGGGATGGCTACACCTTC.

This clone was counted once. The rearrangement links TRBV24-1 to TRBJ2-1; 8 bases are shared with TRBD1. Germline loops: CDR1 KGHDR, CDR2 SFDVKD. CDR3 length: 14 residues. Trimming took 8 bases from V and 10 from J; bases not matched to a gene: 12. CDR3 sequence reads: CATIRTGTEGEQFF. In nucleotides, the CDR3 is TGTGCCACCATTAGGACAGGGACGGAGGGGGAGCAGTTCTTC.

A remark on this clone: One junction end does not reproduce the germline sequence, and a read error may be involved. The V call is TRBV6-1, the J call TRBJ2-3; 9 nucleotides agree with TRBD1. The CDR3 contains 14 residues. CDR1 MNHNS and CDR2 SASEGT come from the germline V gene. Here the CDR3 DNA reads TGTGCCAGCAGCGAAGGGACAGGGATAGATACGCAGTATTTT. Translating gives CASSEGTGIDTQYF.

This clone has a single count. The chain employs TRBV5-1 and TRBJ1-4; D call uncertain. With 3 bases removed from V and 8 bases from J, the gap between germline ends came to 14 bases. This CDR3 contains 14 residues. The germline gives CDR1 SGHRS, CDR2 YFSETQ. The CDR3 DNA reads as TGCGCCAGCAGCTCCGACGGCGGCCCCGAAAAACTGTTTTTT. Protein: CASSSDGGPEKLFF.

The chain carries TRBV4-2 and TRBJ2-4, with D unresolved. CDR1 is LGHNA, CDR2 YNFKEQ, per germline. V lost 6 bases to trimming and J lost 1 base, with 10 bases between them. The CDR3 is made up of 14 amino acids. CDR3 in amino acids: CASSVESAKNIQYF. Here the CDR3 DNA reads TGTGCCAGCAGTGTTGAGTCGGCCAAAAACATTCAGTACTTC.

This clone has just one count. In DNA form, the CDR3 reads TGTGCCAGCTCACCCAATCGAAGGGGGCCCGAAAAGGACACTGAAGCTTTCTTT. Protein sequence: CASSPNRRGPEKDTEAFF. This chain uses TRBV18 with TRBJ1-1; 7 nucleotides match TRBD1. Unmatched junction bases numbered 16, after V lost 3 bases and J lost 3 bases. Germline loops: CDR1 KGHSH, CDR2 LQKENI. The CDR3 consists of 18 residues. Drawing the rest from reference TRBV18 and TRBJ1-1, the complete variable domain is NAGVMQNPRHLVRRRGQEARLRCSPMKGHSHVYWYRQLPEEGLKFMVYLQKENIIDESGMPKERFSAEFPKEGPSILRIQQVVRGDSAAYFCASSPNRRGPEKDTEAFFGQGTRLTVV.

V and J are TRBV19 and TRBJ2-2; perhaps TRBD1 as D (5 bases). V was shortened by 9 bases and J by 3 bases, with 14 bases between the two germline ends. Germline assignment: CDR1 LNHDA and CDR2 SQIVND (reference sequence). The CDR3 loop spans 14 amino acids. This CDR3 is CASTNEQDTGELFF. The CDR3 region has the DNA TGTGCCAGCACGAACGAACAGGACACCGGGGAGCTGTTTTTT.

The chain carries TRBV19 and TRBJ2-1; TRBD2 agrees at 10 bases. CDR1 is LNHDA and CDR2 is SQIVND in the germline V gene (reference sequence). Unmatched junction bases numbered 3, after V lost 2 bases and J lost 5 bases. The CDR3 covers 15 residues. CDR3 in DNA: TGTGCCAGTAGTATACAACTAGCGGGGAACAATGAGCAGTTCTTC. As protein: CASSIQLAGNNEQFF.

The chain links TRBV3-1 (or the pseudogene TRBV3-2) to TRBJ2-6; the match to TRBD2 covers 7 bases. Germline V lookup: CDR1 LGHDT, CDR2 YNNKEL (reference sequence). This CDR3 is built from 17 residues. V was pared by 6 bases and J by 0 bases, with 8 bases of the junction left unmatched. The CDR3, as DNA: TGTGCCAGCAGTCCTCTCGGGGGGACCTCTGGGGCCAACGTCCTGACTTTC. Translation gives CASSPLGGTSGANVLTF.

The genes are TRBV4-3 and TRBJ2-2; 10 bases map to TRBD1. Trimming cost V 8 bases and J 7 bases; bases outside gene matches: 7. The CDR3 spans 14 residues. The germline V gene has CDR1 LGHNA and CDR2 YSLEER. CDR3: CASGGQGVGGELFF. The CDR3 DNA is TGCGCCAGCGGCGGACAGGGGGTCGGCGGGGAGCTGTTTTTT.

The V call is TRBV6-1, the J call TRBJ2-1; 9 positions match TRBD2. Germline CDR1 reads MNHNS; CDR2 reads SASEGT. The CDR3 runs 16 residues. The trim removed 1 base at V and 7 bases at J, leaving 8 bases unmatched. The CDR3 here is CASSEVQAGGGNEQFF. CDR3 bases: TGTGCCAGCAGTGAAGTTCAAGCGGGAGGTGGGAATGAGCAGTTCTTC.

This rearrangement joins TRBV5-5 to TRBJ1-4; 9 nucleotides line up with TRBD1. The CDR3 length is 18 residues. The V segment lost 2 bases and the J segment 1 base; nucleotides outside the gene matches: 9. Germline lookup yields CDR1 SGHKS and CDR2 YYEKEE (reference sequence). The CDR3 spells CASSLSLGTGLTNEKLFF. The CDR3 DNA is TGTGCCAGCAGCTTAAGCCTAGGGACAGGGCTAACTAATGAAAAACTGTTTTTT.

The CDR3 region has the DNA TGCAGCGTTGGACCCGGCTTAGCGGGAAAGACCTACGAGCAGTACTTC. Translation: CSVGPGLAGKTYEQYF. J is TRBJ2-7 and V is TRBV29-1, with TRBD2 matching 8 bases. This CDR3 contains 16 residues. V was pared by 4 bases and J by 2 bases, with 13 bases of the junction left unmatched. CDR1 and CDR2 from the germline V gene are SQVTM and ANQGSEA.

The genes are TRBV6-5 and TRBJ1-5, with a possible D match to TRBD1 (5 bases). Deletions cut 5 bases from V and 7 bases from J, with 15 bases between. CDR3 length: 14 amino acids. Germline V gene lookup returns CDR1 MNHEY and CDR2 SVGAGI. The CDR3 reads CASSPGGSRQPQHF. Here the CDR3 DNA reads TGTGCCAGCAGTCCGGGGGGGTCCCGACAGCCCCAGCATTTT.

The chain joins TRBV4-3 to TRBJ2-3; D gene unclear. The CDR3 spans 17 residues. From germline, CDR1 is LGHNA and CDR2 YSLEER. The V gene lost 1 base and the J gene lost 6 bases, with 20 bases spanning the gap. CDR3 in amino acids: CASSQGVPGDRLDTQYF. In nucleotides, the CDR3 is TGCGCCAGCAGCCAAGGGGTTCCGGGTGATCGATTGGATACGCAGTATTTT.

This sequence joins TRBV5-4 and TRBJ2-1, with TRBD2 identical over 13 bases. V trimming: 4 bases; J trimming: 0 bases; junction bases outside the gene matches: 10. This CDR3 is built from 19 residues. CDR1 SGHNT and CDR2 YYREEE come from the germline V gene (reference sequence). CDR3 nucleotides: TGTGCCAGCAGCCGTGGGACTAGCGGGATGCTAAACTCCTACAATGAGCAGTTCTTC. It translates to CASSRGTSGMLNSYNEQFF.

The rearrangement joins TRBV20-1 to TRBJ2-5; D may be TRBD1 (5 bases). The V gene's germline CDR1 is DFQATT and CDR2 SNEGSKA (reference sequence). This CDR3 region has 15 residues. V was shortened by 3 bases and J by 1 base, with 15 bases between the two germline ends. CDR3 sequence reads: CSASRAGNIQETQYF. CDR3 DNA sequence: TGCAGTGCTAGTCGTGCAGGGAACATCCAAGAGACCCAGTACTTC.

This clone showed up just once. V is TRBV9 and J is TRBJ1-2, with a tentative D call TRBD1 (5 bases). The germline gives CDR1 SGDLS, CDR2 YYNGEE. CDR3 length equals 13 residues. V was clipped by 2 bases and J by 7 bases, with 12 bases between them. CDR3 amino acids: CASSVVTGGGYTF. The DNA of the CDR3 is TGTGCCAGCAGCGTTGTTACCGGGGGTGGCTACACCTTC.

This chain joins TRBV19 and TRBJ1-5; 7 bases are shared with TRBD1. The ends lost 1 base at V and 5 bases at J; junction bases unmatched: 5. Germline V CDR1 and CDR2: LNHDA, SQIVND (reference sequence). The CDR3 runs to 15 residues. CDR3 amino acids: CASSIVRDRDQPQHF. CDR3 DNA sequence: TGTGCCAGTAGTATAGTCCGGGACAGAGATCAGCCCCAGCATTTT. The variable domain in full, with the rest retrieved from reference TRBV19 and TRBJ1-5, is DGGITQSPKYLFRKEGQNVTLSCEQNLNHDAMYWYRQDPGQGLRLIYYSQIVNDFQKGDIAEGYSVSREKKESFPLTVTSAQKNPTAFYLCASSIVRDRDQPQHFGDGTRLSIL.

The CDR3 coding sequence is TGTGCCAGCAGCCCCACAGGGCCCCGGACTGAAGCTTTCTTT. Its translation: CASSPTGPRTEAFF. The chain couples TRBV7-8 to TRBJ1-1; D may be TRBD1 (6 bases). Germline-derived CDR1 and CDR2 are SGHVS and FQNEAQ. This CDR3 comprises 14 residues. V was pared by 5 bases and J by 5 bases, with 15 bases between.

The chain couples TRBV27 to TRBJ2-2, with TRBD2 matching over 7 bases. With V trimmed by 6 bases and J by 4 bases, 11 bases remained unmatched. Germline V lookup: CDR1 MNHEY, CDR2 SMNVEV (reference sequence). This CDR3 spans 16 amino acids. CDR3 sequence (DNA): TGTGCCAGCAGCCGTAACCGGGACTACTCCACCGGGGAGCTGTTTTTT. This translates into CASSRNRDYSTGELFF.

The table lists this clone with a few counts. This chain connects TRBV14 to TRBJ1-4, with TRBD1 matching 9 bases. The trim removed 4 bases at V and 1 base at J, leaving 7 bases unmatched. The CDR3 consists of 17 residues. Germline V CDR1 and CDR2: SGHDN, FVKESK. CDR3 DNA sequence: TGTGCCAGCAGCCTTAGGACAGGGGAGGAAACTAATGAAAAACTGTTTTTT. It translates to CASSLRTGEETNEKLFF.

The chain combines TRBV7-9 with TRBJ2-2, with TRBD2 identical over 8 bases. Germline lookup yields CDR1 SEHNR and CDR2 FQNEAQ (reference sequence). CDR3 length: 15 residues. The trim removed 9 bases at V and 1 base at J, leaving 7 bases unmatched. The CDR3 loop reads CARTPAGENTGELFF. The DNA of the CDR3 is TGTGCCAGAACCCCAGCGGGGGAGAACACCGGGGAGCTGTTTTTT.

The chain couples TRBV5-1 to TRBJ2-5; D gene uncertain. The germline V and J ends were trimmed by 4 bases and 5 bases, with 9 bases remaining between them. CDR3 length equals 12 residues. CDR1 and CDR2 (germline): SGHRS, YFSETQ. CDR3 region: CASSLNGETQYF. The CDR3 DNA sequence: TGCGCCAGCAGCCTCAACGGGGAGACCCAGTACTTC. The full variable domain, completed using reference TRBV5-1 and TRBJ2-5, is KAGVTQTPRYLIKTRGQQVTLSCSPISGHRSVSWYQQTPGQGLQFLFEYFSETQRNKGNFPGRFSGRQFSNSRSEMNVSTLELGDSALYLCASSLNGETQYFGPGTRLLVL.

The chain uses TRBV6-5 and TRBJ1-1; tentative D call: TRBD1 (6 bases). The CDR3 loop spans 16 amino acids. The ends were cut back, 2 bases at V and 1 base at J, with 14 bases in the middle. CDR1 is MNHEY and CDR2 is SVGAGI in the germline V gene. CDR3 DNA sequence: TGTGCCAGCAGTTACCTGAGGGACAAGAGGAACACTGAAGCTTTCTTT. Residues: CASSYLRDKRNTEAFF.

The chain links TRBV7-6 to TRBJ1-2; no clear D. Germline V CDR1 and CDR2: SGHVS, FNYEAQ. The V and J ends lost 5 bases and 2 bases respectively, with 15 bases between them. The CDR3 is 15 residues long. The CDR3 coding sequence is TGTGCCAGCAGCCCCTCCTCCGGAGGGAACTATGGCTACACCTTC. This codes for CASSPSSGGNYGYTF.